The present TCR beta chain was sequenced within a study of shared clonotypes between healthy human individuals. The data were produced by immunoSEQ multiplex PCR, yet TCRdb's version contains in-frame clones alone and is incomplete. The sample lists roughly 2.2 million clones, approximately 93% seen once, with under 0.45% in the top ten. Germline-derived CDR1 and CDR2 are LNHNV and YYDKDF (reference sequence). This CDR3 spans 17 amino acids. Deletions cut 0 bases from V and 0 bases from J, with 15 bases between. This clonotype was sampled from a man between 18 and 35 years old in good health. Some clones in this sample may be carry-over from other donors' samples. The chain couples TRBV15 to TRBJ2-7; possible D gene TRBD2, 6 bases. The material sequenced was naive CD4+ T cells from PBMCs. Subset indicated: CD45RA+ positively selected. CDR3: CATSRDQGGVSSYEQYF. The CDR3 bases are TGTGCCACCAGCAGAGATCAGGGCGGGGTGAGCTCCTACGAGCAGTACTTC.